This entry lists 9 T cell receptor beta chains sequenced from one sample in a study of blood T cell repertoires in COVID-19. TCRdb keeps only in-frame clones here, not all; method: immunoSEQ multiplex PCR. This repertoire shows approximately 170,000 clones, around 82% found once; its top ten account for 3.6%. The sequenced material came from PBMCs or T cells enriched from blood (not recorded which). The receptors shown here come from a woman in her 50s in a cohort exposed to, infected with or recovered from COVID-19 (not recorded which).

V usage is TRBV7-9 and J usage is TRBJ2-7; D unclear. The CDR3 spans 11 residues. Per germline, CDR1 SEHNR and CDR2 FQNEAQ (reference sequence). V lost 5 bases, J lost 6 bases, and 8 bases lay in between. The CDR3 nucleotides read TGTGCCAGCAGCCGCGGCGTCGAGCAGTACTTC. Protein sequence: CASSRGVEQYF.

The J gene is TRBJ1-2, the V gene TRBV10-2; D is unresolved. Germline CDR1 WSHSY, CDR2 SAAADI. This CDR3 contains 13 residues. Trimming pared 4 bases from V and 6 bases from J, leaving 12 bases between. The CDR3 region has the DNA TGCGCCAGCAGTGGAGTGACTGGAAATGGCTACACCTTC. Translated, it gives CASSGVTGNGYTF.

V is TRBV28 and J is TRBJ1-2; 7 bases map to TRBD1. Trimming cost V 4 bases and J 8 bases; bases outside gene matches: 13. The CDR3 has 15 amino acids. Germline V lookup: CDR1 MDHEN, CDR2 SYDVKM. The DNA of the CDR3 is TGTGCCAGCAGTTCAGGGGCAGGGGGTAGGTGGGGCTACACCTTC. This encodes CASSSGAGGRWGYTF.

This clone was counted between two and nine times. The V gene is TRBV9, the J gene TRBJ2-3, with D perhaps TRBD1 (6 bases). CDR1 is SGDLS and CDR2 is YYNGEE in the germline V gene. V lost 4 bases and J 6 bases, leaving 21 bases between the germline ends. CDR3 length equals 16 residues. CDR3 in DNA: TGTGCCAGCAGCACCACACAGGGTTCCCAGTTCGATACGCAGTATTTT. It translates to CASSTTQGSQFDTQYF.

This clone was picked up one time. This chain links TRBV28 with TRBJ2-2, with 7 bases that match TRBD2. CDR3 length: 15 residues. From germline, CDR1 is MDHEN and CDR2 SYDVKM. With V trimmed by 3 bases and J by 4 bases, 5 bases remained unmatched. The CDR3 DNA reads as TGTGCCAGCAGTTTGGGCGGGAGTGTCACCGGGGAGCTGTTTTTT. This sequence encodes CASSLGGSVTGELFF.

This chain uses TRBV5-1 with TRBJ2-2; D gene unclear. CDR1 and CDR2 from the germline V gene are SGHRS and YFSETQ. Trimming left V 0 bases short and J 1 base short, with 4 bases between. The CDR3 totals 14 residues. For the CDR3, the DNA is TGCGCCAGCAGCTTGGGACAGAACACCGGGGAGCTGTTTTTT. Its protein product is CASSLGQNTGELFF.

The chain is built from TRBV19 and TRBJ1-1, with D perhaps matching TRBD1 (5 bases). The V and J ends lost 7 bases and 7 bases respectively, with 13 bases between them. This CDR3 spans 12 amino acids. Germline assignment: CDR1 LNHDA and CDR2 SQIVND (reference sequence). The CDR3 sequence: CASKAAQGEAFF. CDR3 sequence (DNA): TGTGCCAGTAAGGCGGCTCAGGGTGAAGCTTTCTTT.

The chain has TRBV29-1 and TRBJ2-7; TRBD2 matches at 7 bases. CDR3 length: 12 residues. Germline lookup yields CDR1 SQVTM and CDR2 ANQGSEA. The trim removed 4 bases at V and 6 bases at J, leaving 6 bases unmatched. The DNA for the CDR3 is TGCAGCGTTGGGGCAGGGAGGGGCGAGCAGTACTTC. It specifies CSVGAGRGEQYF.

This chain joins TRBV19 and TRBJ1-5, with D unclear. Per the germline V gene, CDR1 is LNHDA and CDR2 is SQIVND (reference sequence). The CDR3 spans 13 residues. With 3 bases removed from V and 7 bases from J, the gap between germline ends came to 10 bases. CDR3 region: CASSIEAGQPQHF. DNA for the CDR3: TGTGCCAGTAGTATTGAGGCTGGCCAGCCCCAGCATTTT.